The rows below give T cell receptor beta chains drawn from one sample of a study of immune evolution from preneoplasia to lung adenocarcinoma. The data were produced by immunoSEQ multiplex PCR, yet TCRdb's version contains in-frame clones alone and is incomplete. The sample includes 5,000 or so clones, about 73% of them seen just once. Material: FFPE lung adenocarcinoma in situ tissue. The receptor set was obtained from a person aged 55 to 79 with lung adenocarcinoma. Both conserved end residues are part of each CDR3. A D gene is named only where the DNA matches it firmly. Rows give clone size only sometimes, using once, few, many, or a class for an expanded clone.

TRBV30	-	TRBJ1-5	TRBD1	TGTGCCTGGAGTGCCTCTAACGGACAGGGACCCCAGCATTTT	CAWSASNGQGPQHF
TRBV28	-	TRBJ2-1	-	TGTGCCAGCAGTTTATTACCGTTAAATTACAATGAGCAGTTCTTC	CASSLLPLNYNEQFF
TRBV21-1	-	TRBJ2-7	-	TGTGCCAGCAGCAAACGGGAAGGACAGGGGCCGAATTCCTACGAGCAGTACTTC	CASSKREGQGPNSYEQYF
TRBV9	-	TRBJ2-5	-	TGTGCCAGCAGCCTGAGGGGGGGGGTCCAAGAGACCCAGTACTTC	CASSLRGGVQETQYF
TRBV5-4	-	TRBJ1-1	TRBD1	TGTGCCAGCAGCTTGTGGGACAGGGGGCGCGAAATGACTGAAGCTTTCTTT	CASSLWDRGREMTEAFF
TRBV2	-	TRBJ2-7	-	TGTGCCAGCAGTGAAAGGCCAGGGGGGTACGAGCAGTACTTC	CASSERPGGYEQYF
TRBV18	-	TRBJ1-2	-	TGTGCCAGCTCACCACTCCCGGGGGCGGAGTACTATGGCTACACCTTC	CASSPLPGAEYYGYTF
TRBV7-9	-	TRBJ2-3	-	TGTGCCAGCAGCTCTGTTAGAGGGGGAGCTCGGGGAGATACGCAGTATTTT	CASSSVRGGARGDTQYF
TRBV28	-	TRBJ1-1	-	TGTGCCAGCAGTCCCCCGGACAGTATTTTGTCGATCTCTGAAGCTTTCTTT	CASSPPDSILSISEAFF
TRBV7-9	-	TRBJ1-4	-	TGTGCCGGTCAGGAAGGAGCTGAAAAACTGTTTTTT	CAGQEGAEKLFF
TRBV9	-	TRBJ1-1	TRBD1	TGTGCCAGCAGCGTAGGGGGACAGATAAACACTGAAGCTTTCTTT	CASSVGGQINTEAFF
TRBV27	-	TRBJ1-5	-	TGTGCCAGCAGAAGAAACAGAGATAGCAATCAGCCCCAGCATTTT	CASRRNRDSNQPQHF
TRBV4-2	-	TRBJ2-5	-	TGTGCCAGCAGCCAGGGGTCGGGTTGGGGAGAGACCCAGTACTTC	CASSQGSGWGETQYF
TRBV7-9	-	TRBJ1-2	TRBD1	TGTGCCAGCAGCTTATTACAGGGGAATGGCTACACCTTC	CASSLLQGNGYTF
TRBV11-2	-	TRBJ1-3	-	TGTGCCAGCAGCTTTCGAGGAGTTGAGCAAAACACCATATATTTT	CASSFRGVEQNTIYF
TRBV7-2	-	TRBJ1-4	-	TGTGCCAGCAGCTCGGGACCGTTGCGGGCGGTTTTT	CASSSGPLRAVF
TRBV9	large	TRBJ1-2	TRBD1	TGTGCCAGCAGCGCTGGGACAGGCTATGGCTACACCTTC	CASSAGTGYGYTF
TRBV5-1	few	TRBJ2-3	-	TGCGCCAGCAGCTTGGTAGGGAGCGCAGATACGCAGTATTTT	CASSLVGSADTQYF
TRBV5-4	few	TRBJ2-7	-	TGTGCCAGCAGCTTATACGGAGACTACGAGCAGTACTTC	CASSLYGDYEQYF
TRBV4-3	once	TRBJ1-6	-	TGCGCCAGCAGCCAAGATTGGGGGAATCCGAATTCACCCCTCCACTTT	CASSQDWGNPNSPLHF
TRBV25-1	-	TRBJ2-7	TRBD2	TGTGCCAGCGGCCGGGGGGGGTCCTACGAGCAGTACTTC	CASGRGGSYEQYF
TRBV6-6	-	TRBJ2-6	-	TGTGCCAGCAGTTTGGGGGCTTCTGGGGCCAACGTCCTGACTTTC	CASSLGASGANVLTF
TRBV30	-	TRBJ1-1	TRBD1	TGTGCCTGGAAGGGGCAGGGGGGCACTGAAGCTTTCTTT	CAWKGQGGTEAFF
TRBV5-4	-	TRBJ2-3	TRBD2	TGTGCCAGCAGCTGGACTAGCGGGGGGGGCTCAGATACGCAGTATTTT	CASSWTSGGGSDTQYF
TRBV7-8	-	TRBJ2-2	-	TGTGCCAGTTCTACTAGGGTCAACACCGGGGAGCTGTTTTTT	CASSTRVNTGELFF
TRBV19	-	TRBJ1-1	-	TGTGCCAGTAAAGGTTCGGGACGGATGCCGAACACTGAAGCTTTCTTT	CASKGSGRMPNTEAFF
TRBV18	-	TRBJ2-7	-	TGTGCCAGCTCACCAGTGGGGTGGGAGCAGTACTTC	CASSPVGWEQYF
TRBV11-2	-	TRBJ2-3	TRBD2	TGTGCCAGCAGCTCACCGGGACTAGCGGGGGTTTCCACAGATACGCAGTATTTT	CASSSPGLAGVSTDTQYF
TRBV6-5	once	TRBJ1-1	TRBD1	TGTGCCAGCAGGGTTCGGGACAGGGGCACTGAAGCTTTCTTT	CASRVRDRGTEAFF